This T cell receptor beta chain was profiled in a study of OX40 agonist ivuxolimab in advanced cancers. Study at large: The mean age was roughly 60 years, ranging from 23 to 79, with approximately 85% of participants male.

The method was immunoSEQ multiplex PCR; TCRdb's version includes in-frame clones alone and lacks a portion of them. The table lists 76,000 or so clones, about 89% of them singletons. This CDR3 contains 16 residues. Trimming removed 5 bases at V and 2 bases at J, with 17 bases between. Germline loops: CDR1 SGHVS, CDR2 FQNEAQ. Note on this clone: Its antigen is as yet unknown.

General study findings and limits: At 0.1 to 3.0 mg/kg and by week 6, CD4+ and CD8+ T cells in the blood had expanded clonally. Also showing low normalized T-cell clonal expansion were some of the nonresponders.

The V call is TRBV7-8, the J call TRBJ2-3; D might be TRBD2 (5 bases). The sequence was collected from an adult with an advanced solid tumor such as melanoma, head and neck, liver or kidney cancer. The starting material was CD4+ or CD8+ T cells sorted from blood, obtained in a trial of the OX40 agonist ivuxolimab. The CDR3 is CASSADSRDFTDTQYF. The CDR3 DNA reads as TGTGCCAGCAGCGCGGACTCCCGAGATTTCACAGATACGCAGTATTTT.